This T cell receptor (beta chain) was captured in a study of cytomegalovirus exposure and HLA in healthy donors. Overall study results and limits: Later, an analysis found that common viral pathogens appeared to be linked with several of the most significant clusters.

This cohort consisted of healthy bone marrow donors. Comment on this clone: Its antigen is still unknown. A junction end diverges from the germline sequence, so it may reflect a read error.

PCR amplification relied on 60 Vbeta primers (plus 13 Jbeta primers). Libraries were prepared by immunoSEQ multiplex PCR; TCRdb keeps only in-frame clonotypes and omits some of them. The sample lists a few hundred thousand clones, about 80% occurring once. CDR3 length: 15 residues. In germline, CDR1 is MNHNY, CDR2 SVGAGI (reference sequence). This receptor was taken from a girl aged 2 to 10 in good health and CMV-seronegative. The chain joins TRBV6-6 to TRBJ1-4; D call uncertain. Sequencing was done on a sample of PBMCs. The CDR3 spells CASSYAYSFNEKLFF. CDR3 sequence (DNA): TGTGCCAGCAGTTACGCATACAGCTTTAATGAAAAATTGTTTTTT.